This passage covers 32 T cell receptor beta chains from one sample sequenced in a study of shared clonotypes between healthy human individuals. Repertoires were generated with immunoSEQ multiplex PCR, while TCRdb's copy carries only in-frame clones and drops some. The sample shows about 1.5 million clones, 95% to 99% of them seen only once. The sample comprised naive CD4+ T cells sorted from blood. As to subset: CD45RA+ positively selected. All receptors come from a man aged 25-45 years in good health.

This chain joins TRBV15 and TRBJ2-5; unclear D gene. CDR3 size: 12 residues. Trimming left V 0 bases short and J 3 bases short, with 2 bases between. CDR1 is LNHNV, CDR2 YYDKDF, per germline (reference sequence). CDR3 sequence reads: CATSRDEETQYF. Here the CDR3 DNA reads TGTGCCACCAGCAGAGATGAAGAGACCCAGTACTTC.

Points on this clone: In the same sample, other DNA sequences code for this CDR3. The J gene is TRBJ2-7, the V gene TRBV19; 11 bases align to TRBD2. The V gene end was trimmed by 3 bases and the J gene end by 4 bases; junction bases not matched to a gene: 2. Per germline, CDR1 LNHDA and CDR2 SQIVND (reference sequence). The CDR3 is made up of 14 amino acids. The CDR3 region is CASSITSGSYEQYF. CDR3 coding DNA: TGTGCCAGTAGTATTACTAGCGGGAGTTACGAGCAGTACTTC.

The chain uses TRBV7-2 and TRBJ1-4; 8 bases align to TRBD1. J was trimmed by 4 bases and V by 5 bases; bases with no gene match: 3. Per germline, CDR1 SGHTA and CDR2 FQGNSA. The CDR3 runs 14 residues. The CDR3 sequence: CASSGTGINEKLFF. DNA for the CDR3: TGTGCCAGCAGCGGGACAGGCATTAATGAAAAACTGTTTTTT.

The chain uses TRBV18 and TRBJ2-1; TRBD2 might be the D (5 bases). This CDR3 comprises 19 residues. V lost 5 bases and J 4 bases, leaving 27 bases between the germline ends. The germline gives CDR1 KGHSH, CDR2 LQKENI. CDR3 amino acids: CASSSLSTPTRTGYNEQFF. Written as DNA, the CDR3 is TGTGCCAGCTCATCCCTTTCCACCCCAACTAGGACCGGATACAATGAGCAGTTCTTC.

The V and J genes are TRBV7-8 and TRBJ2-7, with 10 bases matching TRBD2. Per germline, CDR1 SGHVS and CDR2 FQNEAQ. The CDR3 consists of 18 residues. Unmatched junction bases numbered 14, after V lost 3 bases and J lost 3 bases. Here the CDR3 reads CASSFPTSGYDGLYEQYF. The CDR3 region has the DNA TGTGCCAGCAGCTTTCCGACTAGCGGGTATGACGGTCTCTACGAGCAGTACTTC.

The chain has TRBV5-1 and TRBJ2-5, with D tentatively TRBD1 or TRBD2 (5 bases each). V lost 4 bases and J 5 bases, leaving 18 bases between the germline ends. The CDR3 is 15 residues long. Per germline, CDR1 SGHRS and CDR2 YFSETQ. The CDR3: CASSGTGTERETQYF. The CDR3 region has the DNA TGCGCCAGCAGCGGAACCGGGACGGAGAGGGAGACCCAGTACTTC.

The chain links TRBV7-9 to TRBJ1-3, with D possibly TRBD1 on 5 matching bases. The CDR3 sequence is 16 residues long. Trimming shortened V by 5 bases and J by 0 bases, and 14 bases separated the two germline ends. Germline V gene data show CDR1 as SEHNR and CDR2 as FQNEAQ (reference sequence). CDR3 sequence reads: CASSPKQAGSGNTIYF. The CDR3 DNA sequence: TGTGCCAGCAGCCCAAAACAGGCCGGCTCTGGAAACACCATATATTTT.

The CDR3 nucleotides are TGCGCCAGCAGTGGAGGGACAGGGAACCCCACCGGGGAGCTGTTTTTT. This encodes CASSGGTGNPTGELFF. This sequence joins TRBV5-1 and TRBJ2-2; 9 bases are a match to TRBD1. This CDR3 has 16 residues. Germline V gives CDR1 SGHRS, CDR2 YFSETQ. V lost 5 bases, J lost 4 bases, and 9 bases stayed unmatched.

In the case of this clone: This sample includes further DNA sequences coding for the same CDR3. The rearrangement links TRBV5-6 to TRBJ2-5; no clear D gene. The CDR3 is made up of 13 amino acids. Trimming shortened V by 0 bases and J by 1 base, and 4 bases separated the two germline ends. In germline, CDR1 is SGHDT, CDR2 YYEEEE. CDR3 sequence: CASSLGLQETQYF. CDR3 in DNA: TGTGCCAGCAGCTTGGGCCTCCAAGAGACCCAGTACTTC.

CDR3 sequence (DNA): TGCGCCAGCAGCTTGACCAGTATGAACACTGAAGCTTTCTTT. Encoded protein: CASSLTSMNTEAFF. The chain combines TRBV5-1 with TRBJ1-1, with no clear D. Germline V gene sequence: CDR1 SGHRS, CDR2 YFSETQ. V lost 1 base to trimming and J lost 0 bases, with 7 bases between them. CDR3 length: 14 amino acids.

With regard to this clone: Other DNA sequences in this sample translate to the same CDR3. This chain uses TRBV7-9 with TRBJ1-5; tentatively, D is TRBD1 (5 bases). Germline lookup yields CDR1 SEHNR and CDR2 FQNEAQ (reference sequence). The CDR3 spans 13 residues. V was pared by 1 base and J by 5 bases, with 6 bases between. Here the CDR3 DNA reads TGTGCCAGCAGCTTAGGAGGGGATCAGCCCCAGCATTTT. This gives the protein CASSLGGDQPQHF.

The chain uses TRBV25-1 and TRBJ1-3; D is unclear. Germline CDR1 MGHDK, CDR2 SYGVNS. V lost 5 bases, J lost 0 bases, and 17 bases lay in between. The CDR3 covers 17 residues. CDR3 coding DNA: TGTGCCAGCAGTCCACCAGGAGGGCTACTCTCTGGAAACACCATATATTTT. This codes for CASSPPGGLLSGNTIYF. Full variable domain (missing parts from reference TRBV25-1 and TRBJ1-3): EADIYQTPRYLVIGTGKKITLECSQTMGHDKMYWYQQDPGMELHLIHYSYGVNSTEKGDLSSESTVSRIRTEHFPLTLESARPSHTSQYLCASSPPGGLLSGNTIYFGEGSWLTVV.

This rearrangement joins TRBV5-6 to TRBJ1-1, with D unclear. V was pared by 0 bases and J by 8 bases, with 11 bases between. Germline V gene lookup returns CDR1 SGHDT and CDR2 YYEEEE. This CDR3 comprises 13 residues. The CDR3 protein is CASSLAGGREAFF. The CDR3 DNA reads TGTGCCAGCAGCTTGGCCGGAGGAAGAGAAGCTTTCTTT.

This clone came up once. J is TRBJ2-7 and V is TRBV10-1; 11 bases map to TRBD2. The germline V gene encodes CDR1 WNHNN and CDR2 SYGVQD (reference sequence). The CDR3 runs to 13 residues. J was trimmed by 6 bases and V by 4 bases; bases with no gene match: 2. CDR3 DNA sequence: TGCGCCAGCAGTGGGGGACTAGCGGTCGAGCAGTACTTC. Encoded protein: CASSGGLAVEQYF.

This rearrangement joins TRBV5-6 to TRBJ2-7, with a weak D call TRBD1 (7 bases). From germline, CDR1 is SGHDT and CDR2 YYEEEE. V lost 0 bases and J 5 bases, leaving 15 bases between the germline ends. This CDR3 has 15 amino acids. In nucleotides, the CDR3 is TGTGCCAGCAGCTTGGCCGGAGGGGGCCGACACGAGCAGTACTTC. Amino acid sequence: CASSLAGGGRHEQYF. Full variable domain (remainder filled in from reference TRBV5-6 and TRBJ2-7): DAGVTQSPTHLIKTRGQQVTLRCSPKSGHDTVSWYQQALGQGPQFIFQYYEEEERQRGNFPDRFSGHQFPNYSSELNVNALLLGDSALYLCASSLAGGGRHEQYFGPGTRLTVT.

A single count supports this clone. The chain links TRBV9 to TRBJ2-5; possible D gene TRBD1, 5 bases. The V gene's germline CDR1 is SGDLS and CDR2 YYNGEE. Trimming removed 0 bases at V and 0 bases at J, with 6 bases between. The CDR3 has 14 residues. This chain's CDR3 is CASSVDRNQETQYF. CDR3 bases: TGTGCCAGCAGCGTAGACAGGAACCAAGAGACCCAGTACTTC.

CDR3 coding DNA: TGTGCCAGCAGCTTGGGTCGTGATCATAATTCACCCCTCCACTTT. Residues: CASSLGRDHNSPLHF. The genes are TRBV5-4 and TRBJ1-6, with unresolved D. This CDR3 is 15 amino acids long. The ends were cut back, 0 bases at V and 5 bases at J, with 9 bases in the middle. Germline V gives CDR1 SGHNT, CDR2 YYREEE (reference sequence).

The chain employs TRBV4-1 and TRBJ1-1, with TRBD1 identical over 7 bases. Germline V lookup: CDR1 MGHRA, CDR2 YSYEKL. V lost 1 base to trimming and J lost 4 bases; unmatched junction nucleotides: 12. The CDR3 totals 17 residues. The CDR3 region is CASSQVITGVKATEAFF. The CDR3 bases are TGCGCCAGCAGCCAAGTCATCACAGGGGTTAAGGCCACTGAAGCTTTCTTT.

The CDR3 sequence: CASSSSTRNEQFF. In nucleotides, the CDR3 is TGTGCCAGCAGCTCATCGACTAGAAATGAGCAGTTCTTC. The chain couples TRBV9 to TRBJ2-1, with D maybe TRBD2 (6 bases). V lost 4 bases and J lost 7, with 12 bases in between. Per the germline V gene, CDR1 is SGDLS and CDR2 is YYNGEE. The CDR3 contains 13 residues.

A word on this clone: This same CDR3 is encoded by further DNA sequences in the sample. The chain employs TRBV28 and TRBJ2-3; the D is unclear. The germline V gene has CDR1 MDHEN and CDR2 SYDVKM. The CDR3 runs 11 residues. V shed 6 bases and J shed 6 bases, with 7 bases lying between them. DNA of the CDR3: TGTGCCAGCAGCCTTGGGGATACGCAGTATTTT. It is translated as CASSLGDTQYF.

This sequence joins TRBV5-4 and TRBJ2-4; 12 bases map to TRBD2. The CDR3 is 14 residues long. Germline loops: CDR1 SGHNT, CDR2 YYREEE (reference sequence). V trimming: 6 bases; J trimming: 7 bases; junction bases outside the gene matches: 5. CDR3 loop: CASNLAGGPNIQYF. CDR3 DNA: TGTGCCAGCAACCTAGCGGGAGGGCCGAACATTCAGTACTTC.

This chain connects TRBV28 to TRBJ1-5, with D hard to call. The CDR3 length is 16 residues. In germline, CDR1 is MDHEN, CDR2 SYDVKM. V was cut by 2 bases and J by 1 base, with 12 bases left in between. The CDR3 region has the DNA TGTGCCAGCAGTTTAAGGGCCGGGCAAAGCAATCAGCCCCAGCATTTT. Its protein is CASSLRAGQSNQPQHF.

The chain recombines TRBV14 with TRBJ2-7, with unresolved D. This CDR3 is built from 12 residues. With 5 bases removed from V and 4 bases from J, the gap between germline ends came to 9 bases. CDR1 is SGHDN and CDR2 is FVKESK in the germline V gene. The chain's CDR3 is CASSFTRYEQYF. The DNA for the CDR3 is TGTGCCAGCAGCTTTACCCGGTACGAGCAGTACTTC.

This chain uses TRBV18 with TRBJ1-2, with D possibly TRBD1 on 6 matching bases. The CDR3 sequence is 13 residues long. Germline assignment: CDR1 KGHSH and CDR2 LQKENI. V was trimmed by 5 bases and J by 2 bases, leaving 9 bases between them. The CDR3 loop is CASSTGQNYGYTF. The DNA for the CDR3 is TGTGCCAGCTCAACCGGACAGAACTATGGCTACACCTTC. Together with reference TRBV18 and TRBJ1-2, the CDR3 gives the full variable domain: NAGVMQNPRHLVRRRGQEARLRCSPMKGHSHVYWYRQLPEEGLKFMVYLQKENIIDESGMPKERFSAEFPKEGPSILRIQQVVRGDSAAYFCASSTGQNYGYTFGSGTRLTVV.

This chain connects TRBV5-1 to TRBJ1-1; 10 bases line up with TRBD1. Trimming removed 0 bases from V and 6 bases from J; junction bases left unmatched: 5. Germline CDR1 is SGHRS and CDR2 is YFSETQ. The length of the CDR3 is 15 residues. The CDR3 region has the DNA TGCGCCAGCAGCTTGGGACAGGGGGCAGGAGCTGAAGCTTTCTTT. Its protein product is CASSLGQGAGAEAFF.

This clone showed up just once. The J gene is TRBJ1-5, the V gene TRBV10-1; 7 nucleotides match TRBD1. Unmatched junction bases numbered 1, after V lost 5 bases and J lost 3 bases. Germline values: CDR1 WNHNN, CDR2 SYGVQD (reference sequence). The CDR3 extends over 13 amino acids. The CDR3 bases are TGCGCCAGCAGTACAGGGGTCAATCAGCCCCAGCATTTT. It specifies CASSTGVNQPQHF.

This chain uses TRBV5-1 with TRBJ2-3; 9 nucleotides line up with TRBD2. Unmatched junction bases numbered 7, after V lost 1 base and J lost 4 bases. Germline V gene sequence: CDR1 SGHRS, CDR2 YFSETQ. The CDR3 is made up of 16 amino acids. CDR3 region: CASSLSAGGTADTQYF. CDR3 nucleotide sequence: TGCGCCAGCAGCTTGTCTGCGGGAGGGACGGCAGATACGCAGTATTTT.

The chain is built from TRBV9 and TRBJ2-1; D remains unclear. V was trimmed by 0 bases and J by 9 bases, leaving 19 bases between them. The germline CDR1 and CDR2 sequences are SGDLS and YYNGEE. The CDR3 has 16 amino acids. The CDR3 nucleotides are TGTGCCAGCAGCGTAGGGGGTCAACTGCGGTGGGCTGAGCAGTTCTTC. Its translation: CASSVGGQLRWAEQFF.

This chain links TRBV5-1 with TRBJ2-1; the match to TRBD1 covers 10 bases. Germline loops: CDR1 SGHRS, CDR2 YFSETQ. V trimming: 2 bases; J trimming: 7 bases; junction bases outside the gene matches: 9. The CDR3 totals 16 residues. The CDR3 protein is CASSLRVPGQGNEQFF. Written as DNA, the CDR3 is TGCGCCAGCAGCTTAAGAGTGCCGGGACAGGGGAATGAGCAGTTCTTC.

V usage is TRBV30 and J usage is TRBJ2-5; TRBD1 agrees at 9 bases. Germline V gene lookup returns CDR1 GTSNPN and CDR2 SVGIG (reference sequence). The CDR3 is 17 residues long. With 2 bases clipped from V and 2 bases from J, the junction kept 12 bases outside the gene matches. The CDR3 region has the DNA TGTGCCTGGAGTTCCAAGCCGGGACAGGGCCATCAAGAGACCCAGTACTTC. It codes for CAWSSKPGQGHQETQYF.

This sequence joins TRBV19 and TRBJ2-7, with D perhaps being TRBD1 or TRBD2 (5 bases each). In germline, CDR1 is LNHDA, CDR2 SQIVND (reference sequence). Trimming removed 1 base from V and 5 bases from J, with 9 bases in between. The CDR3 has 13 amino acids. The CDR3 region has the DNA TGTGCCAGTAGTATAGCGGGACGAAACGAGCAGTACTTC. This encodes CASSIAGRNEQYF. Complete variable domain (other parts from reference TRBV19 and TRBJ2-7): DGGITQSPKYLFRKEGQNVTLSCEQNLNHDAMYWYRQDPGQGLRLIYYSQIVNDFQKGDIAEGYSVSREKKESFPLTVTSAQKNPTAFYLCASSIAGRNEQYFGPGTRLTVT.

The chain is built from TRBV28 and TRBJ2-2; 7 positions match TRBD1. The CDR3 runs 17 residues. V shed 3 bases and J 2 bases; nucleotides not matched to a gene: 9. Looked up from germline, CDR1 is MDHEN and CDR2 is SYDVKM. This CDR3 reads CASSFSYGTVNTGELFF. The CDR3 DNA reads as TGTGCCAGCAGTTTCTCCTACGGGACAGTCAACACCGGGGAGCTGTTTTTT.